A single sample gave rise to the 8 T cell receptor beta chains below, sequenced in a study of early T cells in non-severe SARS-CoV-2 infection (dated by TCRdb to the early 2020s). Preparation of the library involved 5' RACE. Sequencing was performed on a NextSeq 500. TCRdb took the public reads, trimmed them with fastp at Q25, ran MiXCR for clone calling and kept in-frame beta chains. Records with the same CDR3 protein are collapsed into one entry carrying the most frequent genes and DNA. The sample table shows fewer than 80,000 distinct CDR3 sequences, and about 11% are seen once. The leading ten clones occupy 12% of the sample. The specimen comprised whole blood, sampled at baseline. All receptors come from an adult who was a healthcare worker with PCR-confirmed SARS-CoV-2 infection or an uninfected control (not recorded which).

This clonotype has a handful of counts. The chain uses TRBV5-1 and TRBJ2-5, with D possibly being TRBD2 (6 bases). V dropped 5 bases and J dropped 5 bases, with 22 bases sitting between them. CDR3 length equals 16 residues. Looked up from germline, CDR1 is SGHRS and CDR2 is YFSETQ. The CDR3 protein is CASRSSPRTSGETQYF. CDR3 nucleotide sequence: TGCGCCAGCAGAAGCTCCCCAAGGACAAGCGGGGAGACCCAGTACTTC.

This clonotype has more than one count but fewer than ten. The chain recombines TRBV29-1 with TRBJ2-5, with a tentative D call TRBD2 (6 bases). This CDR3 has 14 amino acids. Trimming took off 1 base at V and 5 bases at J, with 14 bases between the two ends. From germline, CDR1 is SQVTM and CDR2 ANQGSEA. This CDR3 is CSVEGRGPGETQYF. The CDR3 DNA reads TGCAGCGTTGAAGGGAGGGGCCCTGGGGAGACCCAGTACTTC.

V usage is TRBV28 and J usage is TRBJ2-2, with D possibly being TRBD2 (6 bases). Per germline, CDR1 MDHEN and CDR2 SYDVKM. CDR3 length: 12 amino acids. V was trimmed by 5 bases and J by 6 bases, leaving 7 bases between them. The DNA for the CDR3 is TGTGCCAGCAGTCCTAGCGCCGGGGAGCTGTTTTTT. This gives the protein CASSPSAGELFF.

V usage is TRBV9 and J usage is TRBJ2-3; possibly TRBD1 for D (6 bases). Germline V gives CDR1 SGDLS, CDR2 YYNGEE. The V and J ends lost 0 bases and 0 bases respectively, with 8 bases between them. The CDR3 is 15 residues long. This chain's CDR3 is CASSVVGTSTDTQYF. The CDR3 DNA reads as TGTGCCAGCAGCGTAGTGGGGACAAGCACAGATACGCAGTATTTT.

This clonotype was found a few times. The chain uses TRBV19 and TRBJ2-1, with a tentative D call TRBD2 (5 bases). This CDR3 has 14 amino acids. Trimming took 5 bases from V and 7 from J, leaving 15 bases between them. Germline V lookup: CDR1 LNHDA, CDR2 SQIVND (reference sequence). The CDR3 DNA reads as TGTGCCAGTAGTGACCACGAGGGTCGGAATGAGCAGTTCTTC. It encodes CASSDHEGRNEQFF.

The sample holds many counts of this clonotype. The CDR3 region is CASSLGGGASQPYF. The CDR3 region has the DNA TGTGCCAGCAGCTTGGGCGGGGGGGCTTCTCAGCCGTATTTT. V is TRBV7-6 and J is TRBJ2-3, with TRBD2 identical over 9 bases. This CDR3 spans 14 amino acids. The germline gives CDR1 SGHVS, CDR2 FNYEAQ. Trimming removed 3 bases from V and 14 bases from J; junction bases left unmatched: 12.

This clonotype has at least ten counts. The chain combines TRBV7-2 with TRBJ2-7, with TRBD1 as a possible D gene (6 bases). This CDR3 spans 18 amino acids. CDR1 SGHTA and CDR2 FQGNSA come from the germline V gene. Deletions cut 1 base from V and 1 base from J, with 20 bases between. The CDR3 is CASSLDLSQGLLSYEQYF. CDR3 nucleotide sequence: TGTGCCAGCAGCTTAGATCTTTCCCAGGGGCTTTTATCCTACGAGCAGTACTTC.

This clonotype occurred a few times. The V and J genes are TRBV3-1 and TRBJ2-1; D tentatively fits TRBD1 or TRBD2 (5 bases each). Germline V gives CDR1 LGHDT, CDR2 YNNKEL (reference sequence). CDR3 length: 16 residues. V was clipped by 4 bases and J by 0 bases, with 13 bases between them. DNA of the CDR3: TGTGCCAGCAGCCCTCGAGGGACCTTCTCCTACAATGAGCAGTTCTTC. Its translation: CASSPRGTFSYNEQFF.